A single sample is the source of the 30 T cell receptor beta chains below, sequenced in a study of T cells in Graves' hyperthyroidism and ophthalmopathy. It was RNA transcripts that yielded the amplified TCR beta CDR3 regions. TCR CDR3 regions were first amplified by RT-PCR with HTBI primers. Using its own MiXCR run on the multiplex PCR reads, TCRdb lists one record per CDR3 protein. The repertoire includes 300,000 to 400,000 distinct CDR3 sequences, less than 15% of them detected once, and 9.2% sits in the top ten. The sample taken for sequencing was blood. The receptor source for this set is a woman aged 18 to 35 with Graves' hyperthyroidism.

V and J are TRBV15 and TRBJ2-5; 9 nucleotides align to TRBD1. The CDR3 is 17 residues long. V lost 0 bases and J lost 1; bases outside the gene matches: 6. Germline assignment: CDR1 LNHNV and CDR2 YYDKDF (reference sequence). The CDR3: CATSRDKTGGSQETQYF. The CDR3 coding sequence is TGTGCCACCAGCAGAGATAAGACAGGGGGGTCCCAAGAGACCCAGTACTTC.

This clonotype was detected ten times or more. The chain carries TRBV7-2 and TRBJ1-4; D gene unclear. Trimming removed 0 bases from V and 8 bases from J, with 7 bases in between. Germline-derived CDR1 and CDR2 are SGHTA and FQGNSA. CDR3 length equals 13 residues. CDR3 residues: CASSLAGAEKLFF. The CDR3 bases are TGTGCCAGCAGCTTAGCGGGCGCCGAAAAACTGTTTTTT.

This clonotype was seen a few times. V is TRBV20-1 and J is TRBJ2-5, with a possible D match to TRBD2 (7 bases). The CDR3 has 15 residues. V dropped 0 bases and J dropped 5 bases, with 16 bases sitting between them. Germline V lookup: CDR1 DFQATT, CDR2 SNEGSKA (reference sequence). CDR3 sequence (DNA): TGCAGTGCTAGAGAAGATAGGGGGGACTACGAGACCCAGTACTTC. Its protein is CSAREDRGDYETQYF.

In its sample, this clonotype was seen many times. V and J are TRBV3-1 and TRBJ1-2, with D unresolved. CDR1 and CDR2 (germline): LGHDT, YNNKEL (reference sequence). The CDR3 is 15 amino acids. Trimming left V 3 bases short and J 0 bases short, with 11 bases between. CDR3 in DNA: TGTGCCAGCAGCCATTTACCTCCGGCTAACTATGGCTACACCTTC. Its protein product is CASSHLPPANYGYTF.

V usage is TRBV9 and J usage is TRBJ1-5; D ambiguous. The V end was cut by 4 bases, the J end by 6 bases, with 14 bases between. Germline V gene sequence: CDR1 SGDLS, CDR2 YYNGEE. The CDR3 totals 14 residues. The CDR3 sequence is CASSNGGNPQPQHF. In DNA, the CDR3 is TGTGCCAGCAGCAACGGAGGTAATCCTCAGCCCCAGCATTTT.

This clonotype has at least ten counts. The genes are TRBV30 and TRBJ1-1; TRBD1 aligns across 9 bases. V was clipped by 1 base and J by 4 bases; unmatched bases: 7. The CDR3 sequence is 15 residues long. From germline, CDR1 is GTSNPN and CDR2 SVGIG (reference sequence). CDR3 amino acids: CAWSGLQGAGTEAFF. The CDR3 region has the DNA TGTGCCTGGAGTGGACTACAGGGGGCGGGCACTGAAGCTTTCTTT.

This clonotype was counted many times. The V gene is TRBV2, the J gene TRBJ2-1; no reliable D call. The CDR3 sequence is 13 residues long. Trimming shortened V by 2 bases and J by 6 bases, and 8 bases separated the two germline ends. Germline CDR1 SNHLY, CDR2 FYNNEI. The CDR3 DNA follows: TGTGCCAGCAGTGAATATGGGGTCAATGAGCAGTTCTTC. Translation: CASSEYGVNEQFF.

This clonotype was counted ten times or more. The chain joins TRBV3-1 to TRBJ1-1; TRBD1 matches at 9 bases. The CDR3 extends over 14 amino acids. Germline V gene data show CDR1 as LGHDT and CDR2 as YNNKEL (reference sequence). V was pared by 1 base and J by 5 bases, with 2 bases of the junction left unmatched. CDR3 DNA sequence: TGTGCCAGCAGCCAAGGAGGACAGGGGACTGAAGCTTTCTTT. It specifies CASSQGGQGTEAFF. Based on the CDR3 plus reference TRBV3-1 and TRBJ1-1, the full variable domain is DTAVSQTPKYLVTQMGNDKSIKCEQNLGHDTMYWYKQDSKKFLKIMFSYNNKELIINETVPNRFSPKSPDKAHLNLHINSLELGDSAVYFCASSQGGQGTEAFFGQGTRLTVV.

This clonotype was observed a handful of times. This CDR3 is CASSPRQSRGSPLHF. CDR3 DNA sequence: TGTGCCAGCAGCCCCAGACAGTCTCGAGGATCACCCCTCCACTTT. This chain joins TRBV28 and TRBJ1-6, with D perhaps matching TRBD1 (5 bases). Trimming took 6 bases from V and 10 from J, leaving 19 bases between them. In germline, CDR1 is MDHEN, CDR2 SYDVKM. The length of the CDR3 is 15 residues. Together with reference TRBV28 and TRBJ1-6, the CDR3 gives the full variable domain: DVKVTQSSRYLVKRTGEKVFLECVQDMDHENMFWYRQDPGLGLRLIYFSYDVKMKEKGDIPEGYSVSREKKERFSLILESASTNQTSMYLCASSPRQSRGSPLHFGNGTRLTVT.

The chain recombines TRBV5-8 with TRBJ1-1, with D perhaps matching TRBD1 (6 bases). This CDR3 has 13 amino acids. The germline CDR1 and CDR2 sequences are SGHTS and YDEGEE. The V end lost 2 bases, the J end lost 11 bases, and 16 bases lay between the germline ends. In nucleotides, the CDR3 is TGTGCCAGCAGCTTCGGGACACCCCAAGCGGCTTTCTTT. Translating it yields CASSFGTPQAAFF.

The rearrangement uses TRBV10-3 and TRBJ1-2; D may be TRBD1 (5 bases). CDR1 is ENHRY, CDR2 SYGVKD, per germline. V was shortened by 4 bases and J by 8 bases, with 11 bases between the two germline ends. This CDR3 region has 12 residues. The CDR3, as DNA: TGTGCCATCAGTGGGGGCGGGGAAGGCTACACCTTC. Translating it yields CAISGGGEGYTF.

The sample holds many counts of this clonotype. CDR3 in DNA: TGTGCCAGCTCACCATTTGCCCGAGAAACCCTCCACTTT. Its protein is CASSPFARETLHF. The chain has TRBV18 and TRBJ1-6; D is ambiguous. Germline-derived CDR1 and CDR2 are KGHSH and LQKENI. Trimming took 2 bases from V and 14 from J, leaving 13 bases between them. CDR3 length equals 13 residues.

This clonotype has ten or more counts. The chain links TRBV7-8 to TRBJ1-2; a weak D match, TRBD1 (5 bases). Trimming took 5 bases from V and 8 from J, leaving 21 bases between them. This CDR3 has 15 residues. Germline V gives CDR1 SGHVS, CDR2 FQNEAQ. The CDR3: CASSEMGPLRRGYTF. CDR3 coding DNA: TGTGCCAGCAGCGAGATGGGACCCCTCCGACGAGGCTACACCTTC.

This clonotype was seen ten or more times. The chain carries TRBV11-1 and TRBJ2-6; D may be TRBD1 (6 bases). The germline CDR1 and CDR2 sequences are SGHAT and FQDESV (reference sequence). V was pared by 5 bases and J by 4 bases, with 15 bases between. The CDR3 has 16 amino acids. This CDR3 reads CASSPDRDKGANVLTF. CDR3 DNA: TGTGCCAGCAGCCCTGATCGGGACAAAGGGGCCAACGTCCTGACTTTC.

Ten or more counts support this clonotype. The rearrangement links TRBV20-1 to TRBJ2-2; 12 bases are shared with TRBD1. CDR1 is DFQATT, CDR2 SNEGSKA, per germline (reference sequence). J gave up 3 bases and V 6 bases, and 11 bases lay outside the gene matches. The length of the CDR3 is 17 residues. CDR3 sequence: CSATQGQGAGDTGELFF. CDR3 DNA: TGCAGTGCAACCCAGGGACAGGGGGCGGGGGACACCGGGGAGCTGTTTTTT.

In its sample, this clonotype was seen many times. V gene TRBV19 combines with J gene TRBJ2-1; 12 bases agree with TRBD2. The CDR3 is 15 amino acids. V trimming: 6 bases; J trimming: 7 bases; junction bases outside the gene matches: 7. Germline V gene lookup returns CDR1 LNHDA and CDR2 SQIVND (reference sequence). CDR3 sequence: CASSPTSGSRNEQFF. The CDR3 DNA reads TGTGCCAGTAGCCCGACTAGCGGGAGTAGGAATGAGCAGTTCTTC.

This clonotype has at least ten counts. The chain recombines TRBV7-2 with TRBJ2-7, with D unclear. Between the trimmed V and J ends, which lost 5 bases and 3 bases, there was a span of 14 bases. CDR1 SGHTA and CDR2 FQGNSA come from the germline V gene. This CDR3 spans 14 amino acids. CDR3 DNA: TGTGCCAGCAGCCGTTCAGAGCTGGACTACGAGCAGTACTTC. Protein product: CASSRSELDYEQYF.

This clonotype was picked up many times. The DNA for the CDR3 is TGTGCCAGCAGCTTAAAAACGGGATACAATGAGCAGTTCTTC. This codes for CASSLKTGYNEQFF. The chain links TRBV7-9 to TRBJ2-1; D is perhaps TRBD2 (5 bases). Trimming left V 2 bases short and J 4 bases short, with 9 bases between. Germline lookup yields CDR1 SEHNR and CDR2 FQNEAQ (reference sequence). The CDR3 is made up of 14 amino acids.

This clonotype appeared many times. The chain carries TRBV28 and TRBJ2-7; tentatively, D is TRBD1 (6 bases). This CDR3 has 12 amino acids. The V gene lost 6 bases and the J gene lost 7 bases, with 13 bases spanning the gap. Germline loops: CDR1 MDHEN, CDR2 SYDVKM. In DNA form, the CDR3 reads TGTGCCAGCAGGGACAGCGACTGGGAGCAGTACTTC. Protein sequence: CASRDSDWEQYF. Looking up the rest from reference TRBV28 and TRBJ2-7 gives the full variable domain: DVKVTQSSRYLVKRTGEKVFLECVQDMDHENMFWYRQDPGLGLRLIYFSYDVKMKEKGDIPEGYSVSREKKERFSLILESASTNQTSMYLCASRDSDWEQYFGPGTRLTVT.

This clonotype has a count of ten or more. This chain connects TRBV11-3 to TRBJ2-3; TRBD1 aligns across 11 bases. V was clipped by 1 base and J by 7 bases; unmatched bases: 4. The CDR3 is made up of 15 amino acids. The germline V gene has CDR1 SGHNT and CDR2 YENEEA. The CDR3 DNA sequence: TGTGCCAGCAGCTTAGGCGGGACAGGGGGGAATACGCAGTATTTT. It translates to CASSLGGTGGNTQYF.

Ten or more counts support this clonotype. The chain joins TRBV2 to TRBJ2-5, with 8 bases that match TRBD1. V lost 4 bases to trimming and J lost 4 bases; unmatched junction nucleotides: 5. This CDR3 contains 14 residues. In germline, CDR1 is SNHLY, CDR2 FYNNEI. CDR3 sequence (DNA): TGTGCCAGCAGTGGGGGGACAGGAGCAGAGACCCAGTACTTC. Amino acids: CASSGGTGAETQYF.

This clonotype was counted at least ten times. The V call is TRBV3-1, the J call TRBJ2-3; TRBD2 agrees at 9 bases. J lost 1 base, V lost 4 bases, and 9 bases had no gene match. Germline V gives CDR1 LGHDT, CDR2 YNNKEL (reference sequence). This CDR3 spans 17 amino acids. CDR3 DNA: TGTGCCAGCAGCCCCGACCCGGGACTAGCTGGCACAGATACGCAGTATTTT. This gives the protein CASSPDPGLAGTDTQYF.

The CDR3 loop is CASRTGLLSGANVLTF. CDR3 in DNA: TGTGCCAGCAGAACAGGCCTCCTCTCTGGGGCCAACGTCCTGACTTTC. The V gene is TRBV27, the J gene TRBJ2-6, with D perhaps TRBD1 (5 bases). V was shortened by 6 bases and J by 0 bases, with 12 bases between the two germline ends. CDR1 and CDR2 (germline): MNHEY, SMNVEV (reference sequence). This CDR3 is built from 16 residues.

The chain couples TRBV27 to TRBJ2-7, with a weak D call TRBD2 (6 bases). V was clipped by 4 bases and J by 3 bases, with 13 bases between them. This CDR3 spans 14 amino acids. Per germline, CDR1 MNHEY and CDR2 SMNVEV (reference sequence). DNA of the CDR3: TGTGCCAGCAGTTCGGCCGGGGGTGACTACGAGCAGTACTTC. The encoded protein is CASSSAGGDYEQYF.

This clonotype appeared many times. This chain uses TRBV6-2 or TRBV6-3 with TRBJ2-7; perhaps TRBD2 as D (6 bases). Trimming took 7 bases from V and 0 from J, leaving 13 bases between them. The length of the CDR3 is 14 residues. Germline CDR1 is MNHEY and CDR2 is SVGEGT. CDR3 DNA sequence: TGTGCCAGCACCGAGTCCGGGAGCTCCTACGAGCAGTACTTC. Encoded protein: CASTESGSSYEQYF.

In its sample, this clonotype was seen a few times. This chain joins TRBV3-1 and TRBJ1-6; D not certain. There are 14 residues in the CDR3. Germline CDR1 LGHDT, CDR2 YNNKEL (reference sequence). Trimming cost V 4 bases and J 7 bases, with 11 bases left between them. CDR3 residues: CASSLTLENSPLHF. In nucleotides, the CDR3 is TGTGCCAGCAGCCTGACACTAGAAAATTCACCCCTCCACTTT.

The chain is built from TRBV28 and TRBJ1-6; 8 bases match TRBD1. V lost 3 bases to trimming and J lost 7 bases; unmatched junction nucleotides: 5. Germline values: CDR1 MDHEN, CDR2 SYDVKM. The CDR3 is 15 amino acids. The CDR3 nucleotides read TGTGCCAGCAGTTTTTCGGACAGGGAGAATTCACCCCTCCACTTT. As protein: CASSFSDRENSPLHF.

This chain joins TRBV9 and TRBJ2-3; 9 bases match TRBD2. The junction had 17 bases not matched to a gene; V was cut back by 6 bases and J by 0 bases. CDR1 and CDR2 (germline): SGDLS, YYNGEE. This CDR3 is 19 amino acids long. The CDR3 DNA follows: TGTGCCAGCACCAGGGGCGAGCGGGGGGCCTCAGCTAGCACAGATACGCAGTATTTT. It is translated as CASTRGERGASASTDTQYF.

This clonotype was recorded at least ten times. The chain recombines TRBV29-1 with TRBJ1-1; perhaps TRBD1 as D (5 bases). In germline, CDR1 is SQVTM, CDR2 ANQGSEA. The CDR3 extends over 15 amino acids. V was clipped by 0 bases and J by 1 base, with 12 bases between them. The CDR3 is CSVEDRGRGNTEAFF. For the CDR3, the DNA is TGCAGCGTTGAAGACCGGGGACGGGGGAACACTGAAGCTTTCTTT.

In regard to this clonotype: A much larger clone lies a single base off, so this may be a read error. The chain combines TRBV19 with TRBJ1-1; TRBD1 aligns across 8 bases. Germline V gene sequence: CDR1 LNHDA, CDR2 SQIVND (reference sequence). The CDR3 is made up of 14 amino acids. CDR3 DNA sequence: TGTGCCGGTAGTATATCCGACAGGGGCACTGAAGCTTTCTTT. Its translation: CAGSISDRGTEAFF.